These 11 T cell receptor beta chains were sequenced from one sample in a study of OX40 agonist ivuxolimab in advanced cancers. The protocol was immunoSEQ multiplex PCR, while the TCRdb copy is restricted to in-frame clones and leaves out a portion. The sample shows about 21,000 clones, roughly 80% of them seen only once. Sequencing was performed on CD4+ or CD8+ T cells sorted from blood, taken in a trial of the OX40 agonist ivuxolimab. These receptors were obtained from an adult with an advanced solid tumor such as melanoma, head and neck, liver or kidney cancer.

The chain is built from TRBV29-1 and TRBJ2-3; 9 positions agree with TRBD2. The CDR3 is 15 residues long. Per the germline V gene, CDR1 is SQVTM and CDR2 is ANQGSEA. V lost 5 bases to trimming and J lost 5 bases; unmatched junction nucleotides: 11. The CDR3 here is CSVTPPGLAVDTQYF. The CDR3, as DNA: TGCAGCGTTACGCCTCCGGGACTAGCAGTAGATACGCAGTATTTT.

The chain employs TRBV2 and TRBJ2-1; TRBD2 matches at 10 bases. Germline V CDR1 and CDR2: SNHLY, FYNNEI. Trimming cost V 6 bases and J 9 bases; bases outside gene matches: 11. The CDR3 totals 15 residues. CDR3 amino acids: CASSPRAGGNGEQFF. CDR3 DNA sequence: TGTGCCAGCAGCCCCCGAGCGGGAGGGAACGGTGAGCAGTTCTTC.

Only a few counts were recorded for this clone. The J gene is TRBJ2-7, the V gene TRBV2, with D perhaps matching TRBD1 (5 bases). Trimming took 6 bases from V and 8 from J, leaving 20 bases between them. The CDR3 runs to 14 residues. Germline V gene sequence: CDR1 SNHLY, CDR2 FYNNEI. The CDR3 nucleotides read TGTGCCAGCAGGCCCGACAGAGGAGAGTTCCAGCAGTACTTC. As protein: CASRPDRGEFQQYF.

The sample holds one count of this clone. This rearrangement joins TRBV7-9 to TRBJ2-7, with D perhaps matching TRBD2 (6 bases). The CDR3 runs to 13 residues. V lost 8 bases, J lost 6 bases, and 17 bases lay in between. The germline CDR1 and CDR2 sequences are SEHNR and FQNEAQ (reference sequence). CDR3 nucleotide sequence: TGTGCCAGCGGGCGCGGGGCTCGGGGCGAGCAGTACTTC. Its protein product is CASGRGARGEQYF.

The rearrangement joins TRBV4-1 to TRBJ2-7, with 9 bases that match TRBD2. Germline trimming cut 0 bases from V and 4 bases from J; bases unmatched to any gene: 10. The CDR3 sequence is 17 residues long. Germline V CDR1 and CDR2: MGHRA, YSYEKL. The CDR3: CASSQDSRLAVGYEQYF. Here the CDR3 DNA reads TGCGCCAGCAGCCAAGATTCCAGACTAGCGGTCGGGTACGAGCAGTACTTC.

V gene TRBV7-8 combines with J gene TRBJ2-3; TRBD2 matches 9 bases. V lost 1 base and J lost 3; bases outside the gene matches: 2. This CDR3 comprises 15 residues. The germline V gene has CDR1 SGHVS and CDR2 FQNEAQ. The DNA for the CDR3 is TGTGCCAGCAGCTTAGGGACTAGCGAAACAGATACGCAGTATTTT. Encoded protein: CASSLGTSETDTQYF.

This chain uses TRBV2 with TRBJ2-3; 10 bases fit TRBD2. This CDR3 comprises 13 residues. The germline gives CDR1 SNHLY, CDR2 FYNNEI. Losses at the gene ends were 6 bases for V and 4 bases for J; bases not matched to a gene: 1. The CDR3 reads CASSLAGADTQYF. DNA of the CDR3: TGTGCCAGCAGCCTAGCGGGAGCAGATACGCAGTATTTT.

The table lists this clone with a few counts. The V call is TRBV18, the J call TRBJ2-4; D remains ambiguous. The CDR3 is made up of 15 amino acids. The V gene's germline CDR1 is KGHSH and CDR2 LQKENI. The V end lost 3 bases, the J end lost 0 bases, and 9 bases lay between the germline ends. DNA for the CDR3: TGTGCCAGCTCACCGATTCGCCGAGCCAAAAACATTCAGTACTTC. The encoded protein is CASSPIRRAKNIQYF.

The V and J genes are TRBV11-2 and TRBJ2-3, with TRBD1 matching over 10 bases. Germline values: CDR1 SGHAT, CDR2 FQNNGV. The CDR3 contains 16 residues. The J segment lost 2 bases and the V segment lost 4 bases, leaving 6 bases of the junction unmatched. CDR3 loop: CASSWGDRGDTDTQYF. In nucleotides, the CDR3 is TGTGCCAGCAGCTGGGGGGACAGGGGAGACACAGATACGCAGTATTTT.

The genes are TRBV11-1 and TRBJ2-5, with D possibly being TRBD2 (6 bases). The J call may be incorrect, as the DNA end agrees better with TRBJ2-7. There are 15 residues in the CDR3. The germline CDR1 and CDR2 sequences are SGHAT and FQDESV (reference sequence). The CDR3, as DNA: TGTGCCAGCAGCTTGAGATTAGCGGCGGGGTACGAGCAGTACTTC. Its translation is CASSLRLAAGYEQYF.

The rearrangement joins TRBV2 to TRBJ1-6; D not resolved. The CDR3 covers 17 residues. Trimming stripped 8 bases from V and 5 bases from J, with 22 bases between. In germline, CDR1 is SNHLY, CDR2 FYNNEI. The CDR3 DNA reads TGTGCCAGCCGTATCCCGAGCTGGGAAGAGGATAATTCACCCCTCCACTTT. It codes for CASRIPSWEEDNSPLHF.